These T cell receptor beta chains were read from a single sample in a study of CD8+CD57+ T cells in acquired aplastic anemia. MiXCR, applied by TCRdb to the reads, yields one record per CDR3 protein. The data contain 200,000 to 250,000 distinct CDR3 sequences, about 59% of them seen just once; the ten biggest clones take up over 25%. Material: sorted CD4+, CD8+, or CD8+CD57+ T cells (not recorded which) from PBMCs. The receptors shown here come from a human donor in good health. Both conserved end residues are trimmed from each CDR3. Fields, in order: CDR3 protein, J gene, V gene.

CDR3 protein: ASSLRAVNTEAF
J gene: TRBJ1-1
V gene: TRBV7-2

CDR3 protein: AVKGRYYGYT
J gene: TRBJ1-2
V gene: TRBV7-8

CDR3 protein: ASSPGTSKGDTQY
J gene: TRBJ2-3
V gene: TRBV27

CDR3 protein: ASSSDRGDEKLF
J gene: TRBJ1-4
V gene: TRBV19

CDR3 protein: ASSLGTAGNEAF
J gene: TRBJ1-1
V gene: TRBV7-9

CDR3 protein: ASSGTALEQY
J gene: TRBJ2-7
V gene: TRBV7-3

CDR3 protein: SVGPGDEQF
J gene: TRBJ2-1
V gene: TRBV29-1

CDR3 protein: ASSVWTGSYEQY
J gene: TRBJ2-7
V gene: TRBV19

CDR3 protein: ASSSQIGGGTEAF
J gene: TRBJ1-1
V gene: TRBV2

CDR3 protein: SARDVLAGQETQY
J gene: TRBJ2-5
V gene: TRBV20-1

CDR3 protein: AIRSGQGISEAF
J gene: TRBJ1-1
V gene: TRBV10-3

CDR3 protein: ASSYGRDPYYGYT
J gene: TRBJ1-2
V gene: TRBV19

CDR3 protein: ASSLGPDYGYT
J gene: TRBJ1-2
V gene: TRBV5-1

CDR3 protein: ASSRGGLEQY
J gene: TRBJ2-7
V gene: TRBV5-6

CDR3 protein: ASSFHAGDQPQH
J gene: TRBJ1-5
V gene: TRBV7-2

CDR3 protein: ASSLEGSAAYEQY
J gene: TRBJ2-7
V gene: TRBV5-1

CDR3 protein: ASSVRGTWNSNEQF
J gene: TRBJ2-1
V gene: TRBV25-1

CDR3 protein: ASSLVRRGFMGNEQF
J gene: TRBJ2-1
V gene: TRBV7-2

CDR3 protein: ASSYSGGGASGELF
J gene: TRBJ2-2
V gene: TRBV6-2/TRBV6-3

CDR3 protein: GVDVRGTGDYTGELF
J gene: TRBJ2-2
V gene: TRBV29-1

CDR3 protein: ASTLQGVGEQY
J gene: TRBJ2-7
V gene: TRBV2

CDR3 protein: ASSAGTGYGYA
J gene: TRBJ1-2
V gene: TRBV9

CDR3 protein: ATSGSRGYGGYT
J gene: TRBJ1-2
V gene: TRBV24-1

CDR3 protein: STRPGRRTYEQY
J gene: TRBJ2-7
V gene: TRBV20-1

CDR3 protein: ASIKGQAGNYGYT
J gene: TRBJ1-2
V gene: TRBV19

CDR3 protein: AIRGTSGSSYEQY
J gene: TRBJ2-7
V gene: TRBV10-3

CDR3 protein: ASSQQSGPTDTQY
J gene: TRBJ2-3
V gene: TRBV7-3

CDR3 protein: ASKTRDRGLNTEAF
J gene: TRBJ1-1
V gene: TRBV6-1

CDR3 protein: ASSLGAGDNEQF
J gene: TRBJ2-1
V gene: TRBV5-8

CDR3 protein: AIRVLGTGELF
J gene: TRBJ2-2
V gene: TRBV4-1

CDR3 protein: ATKGQGAGYT
J gene: TRBJ1-2
V gene: TRBV24-1

CDR3 protein: ASSQDTIGGSEAF
J gene: TRBJ1-1
V gene: TRBV4-3

CDR3 protein: ASSPSGSRLNNEQF
J gene: TRBJ2-1
V gene: TRBV7-3

CDR3 protein: ATSSREVVNEQY
J gene: TRBJ2-7
V gene: TRBV15

CDR3 protein: ASSLGRGYTGELF
J gene: TRBJ2-2
V gene: TRBV7-7

CDR3 protein: SARDFEGASYEQY
J gene: TRBJ2-7
V gene: TRBV20-1

CDR3 protein: SAGGAGNQPQH
J gene: TRBJ1-5
V gene: TRBV20-1

CDR3 protein: ASSHLGGQGNT
J gene: TRBJ1-2
V gene: TRBV7-3

CDR3 protein: ASSPGQGNTGELF
J gene: TRBJ2-2
V gene: TRBV19

CDR3 protein: ASLGDRNPDEQY
J gene: TRBJ2-7
V gene: TRBV2

CDR3 protein: ASSLGLYTDTQY
J gene: TRBJ2-3
V gene: TRBV7-2

CDR3 protein: ASSRLAGGSYEQY
J gene: TRBJ2-7
V gene: TRBV7-2

CDR3 protein: ASSFNSGAQY
J gene: TRBJ2-7
V gene: TRBV19

CDR3 protein: ASSEAPRDGTEAF
J gene: TRBJ1-1
V gene: TRBV2

CDR3 protein: AWSEGQTESEQY
J gene: TRBJ2-7
V gene: TRBV30

CDR3 protein: ASSSGQPGELF
J gene: TRBJ2-2
V gene: TRBV7-9

CDR3 protein: ASSESTSGEGNEQF
J gene: TRBJ2-1
V gene: TRBV10-1

CDR3 protein: ASSQTTGHTYEQY
J gene: TRBJ2-7
V gene: TRBV4-1

CDR3 protein: ASSLGGDSYNEQF
J gene: TRBJ2-1
V gene: TRBV7-6

CDR3 protein: ASSSHGRDSGANVLT
J gene: TRBJ2-6
V gene: TRBV10-2

CDR3 protein: ASTSGDRGYTGELF
J gene: TRBJ2-2
V gene: TRBV7-9